These T cell receptor beta chains were read from a single sample in a study of blood T cell repertoires in COVID-19. Repertoires were generated with immunoSEQ multiplex PCR, while TCRdb's copy carries only in-frame clones and drops some. The sample carries just over 90,000 clones, around 90% recorded once. Sequencing was performed on peripheral blood. Every receptor here comes from a human donor with active COVID-19. The donor label of this sample is uncertain. CDR3s include the opening cysteine and the closing phenylalanine or tryptophan. The D gene is left open where the match is weak. Clone size is given for some rows only: seen once, a few or many times, or a class if the clone is expanded.

CDR3nt	CDR3aa	j_gene	d_gene	abundance	v_gene
TGCGCCAGCAGTGGCCCAGACAGGGGAGACACCATATATTTT	CASSGPDRGDTIYF	TRBJ1-3	TRBD1	NA	TRBV10-1
TGCAGCGTTGACCGGGGGGCAGGCTACGAGCAGTACTTC	CSVDRGAGYEQYF	TRBJ2-7	NA	NA	TRBV29-1
TGTGCCAGCAGCTTAGCCGAGGGCCAGCCCCAGCATTTT	CASSLAEGQPQHF	TRBJ1-5	NA	NA	TRBV7-7
TGTGCCAGCAGCTCCATCCCCGGACTATCTGCCTACAATGAGCAGTTCTTC	CASSSIPGLSAYNEQFF	TRBJ2-1	NA	NA	TRBV7-3
TGTGCCAGCAGTAGGGGGCTCGAGGCCAAAAACATTCAGTACTTC	CASSRGLEAKNIQYF	TRBJ2-4	TRBD1	NA	TRBV7-9
TGTGCCAGCAGTTATCCCCGTTTTTGGGGTAAAGGGGATCAGCCCCAGCATTTT	CASSYPRFWGKGDQPQHF	TRBJ1-5	NA	NA	TRBV6-2/TRBV6-3
TGTGCCAGCAGTTTAGGTAGCGGGATCGCCTACAATGAGCAGTTCTTC	CASSLGSGIAYNEQFF	TRBJ2-1	TRBD2	NA	TRBV27
TGTGCCACCAGCGGGGGACAGGGTATCTCCTACGAGCAGTACTTC	CATSGGQGISYEQYF	TRBJ2-7	TRBD1	few	TRBV15
TGCGCCAGCAGTGAGGGGACAGGGATGGAACTGTTTTTT	CASSEGTGMELFF	TRBJ1-4	TRBD1	once	TRBV10-2
TGTGCCAGTAGTATGGACAGGGGGGGATTCGACTATGGCTACACCTTC	CASSMDRGGFDYGYTF	TRBJ1-2	TRBD1	once	TRBV19
TGTGCCAGCAGCTTGCTCCAGGATTCTAACTATGGCTACACCTTC	CASSLLQDSNYGYTF	TRBJ1-2	NA	NA	TRBV5-6